This T cell receptor (beta chain) is from a study of T cell responses to AZD1222 COVID-19 vaccine. About the research overall: Whether given at about 4 or about 12 weeks, second doses were pooled. General study points: Baseline seropositivity occurred in only a handful of AZD1222 recipients. Clonal diversity was possibly underestimated, and white British individuals and females predominated among donors. Unmutated variant regions reportedly attract nearly half of all spike-specific TCRs.

The repertoire was sequenced with immunoSEQ multiplex PCR; TCRdb's copy has only in-frame clones and lacks some. Among some 100,000 clones listed, around 87% were seen once. CDR1 and CDR2 (germline): LNHDA, SQIVND (reference sequence). The CDR3 spans 12 residues. The V end was cut by 5 bases, the J end by 4 bases, with 8 bases between. Note on this clone: Its antigen is unknown.

The chain is built from TRBV19 and TRBJ1-1; no clear D gene. Sample: peripheral blood, taken on day 0 of AZD1222 vaccination. This receptor was identified in an adult in good health. CDR3 in amino acids: CASSARTTEAFF. CDR3 in DNA: TGTGCCAGTAGTGCCCGTACCACTGAAGCTTTCTTT.